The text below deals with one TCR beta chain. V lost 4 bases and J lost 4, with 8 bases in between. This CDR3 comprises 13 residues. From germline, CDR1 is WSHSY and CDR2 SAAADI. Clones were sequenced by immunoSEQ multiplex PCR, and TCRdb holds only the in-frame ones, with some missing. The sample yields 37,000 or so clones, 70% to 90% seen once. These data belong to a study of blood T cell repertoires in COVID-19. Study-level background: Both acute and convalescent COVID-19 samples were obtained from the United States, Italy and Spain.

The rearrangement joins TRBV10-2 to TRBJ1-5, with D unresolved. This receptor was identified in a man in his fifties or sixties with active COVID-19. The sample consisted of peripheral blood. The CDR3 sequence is CASSVRGNQPQHF. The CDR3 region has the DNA TGCGCCAGCAGTGTGCGGGGAAATCAGCCCCAGCATTTT.